This TCR beta chain was captured by sequencing in a study of blood T cells in healthy people across ages. Study results and caveats: Observed TCR beta diversity showed a strong correlation with the percentage of naive T cells as measured by flow cytometry. Measured against age, TCR beta diversity per million T cells decreased in a roughly linear manner.

The use of a sample-barcoded 5' primer and a J-beta primer mix characterized a second PCR of roughly 6 to 11 cycles. TCRdb re-derived calls from the 5' RACE reads in MiXCR, one entry per CDR3 protein. The table records 540,000 or so distinct CDR3 sequences, roughly a quarter of them present only once. On this clonotype: Antigen: not known.

Sample: blood. This sequence was found in a woman aged 70-85 years in good health.

CDR3 in amino acids: CSARVGGGNTEAFF. CDR3 in DNA: TGCAGTGCTAGAGTGGGTGGGGGAAACACTGAAGCTTTCTTT. V is TRBV20-1 and J is TRBJ1-1; D is possibly TRBD1 (5 bases). V gave up 1 base and J gave up 2 bases, with 11 bases separating them. Per germline, CDR1 DFQATT and CDR2 SNEGSKA (reference sequence). The CDR3 totals 14 residues.